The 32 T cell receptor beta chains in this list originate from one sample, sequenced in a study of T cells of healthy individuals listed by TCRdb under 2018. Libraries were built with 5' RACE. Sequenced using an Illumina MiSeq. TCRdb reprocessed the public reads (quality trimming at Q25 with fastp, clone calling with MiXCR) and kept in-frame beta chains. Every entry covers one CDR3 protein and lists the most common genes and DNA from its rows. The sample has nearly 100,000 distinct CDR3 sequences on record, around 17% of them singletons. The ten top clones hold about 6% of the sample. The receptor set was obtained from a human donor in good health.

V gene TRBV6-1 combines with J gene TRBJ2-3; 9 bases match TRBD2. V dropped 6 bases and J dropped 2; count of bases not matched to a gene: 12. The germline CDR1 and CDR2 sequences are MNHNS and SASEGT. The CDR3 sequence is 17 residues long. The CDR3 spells CASRDLFSGGVTDTQYF. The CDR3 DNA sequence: TGTGCCAGCAGGGACCTCTTTAGCGGGGGTGTCACAGATACGCAGTATTTT.

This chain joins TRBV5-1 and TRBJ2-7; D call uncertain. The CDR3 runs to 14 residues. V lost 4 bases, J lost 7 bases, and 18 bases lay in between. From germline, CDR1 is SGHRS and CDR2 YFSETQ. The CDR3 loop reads CASSHPDPLREQYF. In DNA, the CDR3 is TGCGCCAGCAGCCACCCGGACCCCCTAAGGGAGCAGTACTTC.

The CDR3 here is CASSLLLGDVRDSSYEQYF. The CDR3 DNA sequence: TGTGCCAGCAGCCTCCTCCTCGGGGACGTCCGGGACAGCTCCTACGAGCAGTACTTC. The chain combines TRBV7-3 with TRBJ2-7; 7 nucleotides agree with TRBD1. The CDR3 runs to 19 residues. Losses at the gene ends were 5 bases for V and 0 bases for J; bases not matched to a gene: 19. Germline V gives CDR1 SGHTA, CDR2 FQGTGA.

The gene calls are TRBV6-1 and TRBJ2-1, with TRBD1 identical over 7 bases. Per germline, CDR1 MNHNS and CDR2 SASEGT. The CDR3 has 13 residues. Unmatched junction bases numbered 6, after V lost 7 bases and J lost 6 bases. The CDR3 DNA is TGTGCCAGCAACAGGGGCTATACCAATGAGCAGTTCTTC. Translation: CASNRGYTNEQFF.

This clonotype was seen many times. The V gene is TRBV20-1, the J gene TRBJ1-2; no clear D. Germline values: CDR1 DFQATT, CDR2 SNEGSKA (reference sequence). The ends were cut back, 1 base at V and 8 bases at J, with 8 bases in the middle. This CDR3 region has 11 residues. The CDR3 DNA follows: TGCAGTGCTAGAGTTGCGGGCGGCTACACCTTC. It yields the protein CSARVAGGYTF.

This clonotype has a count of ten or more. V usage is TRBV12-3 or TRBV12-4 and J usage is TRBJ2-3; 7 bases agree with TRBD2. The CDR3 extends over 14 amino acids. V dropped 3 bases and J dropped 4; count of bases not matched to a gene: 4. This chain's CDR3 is CASSLGGAADTQYF. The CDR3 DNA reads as TGTGCCAGCAGTTTGGGAGGGGCCGCAGATACGCAGTATTTT.

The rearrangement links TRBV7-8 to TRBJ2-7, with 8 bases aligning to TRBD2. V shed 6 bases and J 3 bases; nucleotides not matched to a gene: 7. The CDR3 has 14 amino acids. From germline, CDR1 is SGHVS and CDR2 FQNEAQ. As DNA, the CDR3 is TGTGCCAGCAGTCCGACTAGCGACGGCTACGAGCAGTACTTC. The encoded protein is CASSPTSDGYEQYF.

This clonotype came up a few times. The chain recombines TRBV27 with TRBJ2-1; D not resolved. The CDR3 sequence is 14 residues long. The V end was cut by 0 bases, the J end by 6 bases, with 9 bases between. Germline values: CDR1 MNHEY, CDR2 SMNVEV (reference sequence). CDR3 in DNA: TGTGCCAGCAGTTTATCGGGTAGCCTCAATGAGCAGTTCTTC. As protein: CASSLSGSLNEQFF.

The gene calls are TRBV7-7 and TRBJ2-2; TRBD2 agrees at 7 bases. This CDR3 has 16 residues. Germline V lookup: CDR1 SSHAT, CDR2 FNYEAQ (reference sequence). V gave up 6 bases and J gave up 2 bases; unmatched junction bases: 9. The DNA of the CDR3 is TGTGCCAGCAGTAGCGGGCCAGTAAAAAACACCGGGGAGCTGTTTTTT. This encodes CASSSGPVKNTGELFF. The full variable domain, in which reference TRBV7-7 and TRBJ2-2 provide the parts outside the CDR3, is GAGVSQSPRYKVTKRGQDVTLRCDPISSHATLYWYQQALGQGPEFLTYFNYEAQPDKSGLPSDRFSAERPEGSISTLTIQRTEQRDSAMYRCASSSGPVKNTGELFFGEGSRLTVL.

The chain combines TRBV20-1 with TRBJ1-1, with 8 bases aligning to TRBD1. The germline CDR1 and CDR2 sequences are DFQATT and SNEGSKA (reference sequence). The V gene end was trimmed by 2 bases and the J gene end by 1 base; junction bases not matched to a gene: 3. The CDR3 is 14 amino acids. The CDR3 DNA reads TGCAGTGCTAGATCAGGGGGCTCGAACACTGAAGCTTTCTTT. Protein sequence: CSARSGGSNTEAFF.

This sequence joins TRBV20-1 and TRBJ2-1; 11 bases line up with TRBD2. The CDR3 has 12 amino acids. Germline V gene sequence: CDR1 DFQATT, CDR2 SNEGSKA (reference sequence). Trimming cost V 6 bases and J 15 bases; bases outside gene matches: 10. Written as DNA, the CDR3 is TGCAGTGCGGGTCGACTAGCGGGGAGCCTGTTCTTC. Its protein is CSAGRLAGSLFF.

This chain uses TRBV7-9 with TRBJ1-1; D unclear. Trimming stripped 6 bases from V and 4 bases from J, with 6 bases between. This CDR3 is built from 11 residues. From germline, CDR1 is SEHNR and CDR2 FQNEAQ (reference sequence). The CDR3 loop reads CASRPSTEAFF. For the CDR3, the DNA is TGTGCCAGCAGGCCAAGCACTGAAGCTTTCTTT.

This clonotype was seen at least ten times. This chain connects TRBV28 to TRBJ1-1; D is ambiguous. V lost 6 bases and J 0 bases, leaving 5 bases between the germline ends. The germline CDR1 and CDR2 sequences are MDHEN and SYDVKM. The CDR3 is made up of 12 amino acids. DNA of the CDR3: TGTGCCAGCAGGCGGATGAACACTGAAGCTTTCTTT. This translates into CASRRMNTEAFF.

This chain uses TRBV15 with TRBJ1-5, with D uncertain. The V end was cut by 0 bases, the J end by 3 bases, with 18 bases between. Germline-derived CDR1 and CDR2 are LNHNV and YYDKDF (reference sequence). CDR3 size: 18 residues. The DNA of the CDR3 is TGTGCCACCAGCAGAGATCTTGGGCAAACAGCGCCCAATCAGCCCCAGCATTTT. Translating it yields CATSRDLGQTAPNQPQHF. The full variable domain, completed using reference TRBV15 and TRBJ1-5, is DAMVIQNPRYQVTQFGKPVTLSCSQTLNHNVMYWYQQKSSQAPKLLFHYYDKDFNNEADTPDNFQSRRPNTSFCFLDIRSPGLGDTAMYLCATSRDLGQTAPNQPQHFGDGTRLSIL.

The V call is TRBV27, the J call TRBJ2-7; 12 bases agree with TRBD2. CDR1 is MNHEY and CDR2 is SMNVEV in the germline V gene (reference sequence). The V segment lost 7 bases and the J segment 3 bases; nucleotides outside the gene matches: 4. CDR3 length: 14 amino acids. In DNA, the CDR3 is TGTGCCAGCACTAGGACTAGCGGGAACTACGAGCAGTACTTC. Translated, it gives CASTRTSGNYEQYF.

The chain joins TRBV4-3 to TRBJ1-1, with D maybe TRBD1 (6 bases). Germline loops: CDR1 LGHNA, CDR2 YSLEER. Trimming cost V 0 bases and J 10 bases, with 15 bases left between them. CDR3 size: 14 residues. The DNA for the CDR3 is TGCGCCAGCAGCCAAGATCTCAGGGGTGCGGGAGCTTTCTTT. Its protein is CASSQDLRGAGAFF.

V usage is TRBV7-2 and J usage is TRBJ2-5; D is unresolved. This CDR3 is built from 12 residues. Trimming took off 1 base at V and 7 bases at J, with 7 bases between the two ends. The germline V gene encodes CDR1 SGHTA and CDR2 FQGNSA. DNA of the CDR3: TGTGCCAGCAGCTTAGGGAGAACGACCCAGTACTTC. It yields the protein CASSLGRTTQYF.

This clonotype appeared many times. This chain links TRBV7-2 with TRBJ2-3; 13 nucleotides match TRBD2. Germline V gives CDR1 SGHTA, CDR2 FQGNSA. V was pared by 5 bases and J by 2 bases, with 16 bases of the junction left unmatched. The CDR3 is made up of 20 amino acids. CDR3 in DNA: TGTGCCAGCAGCCTCTGGACTAGCGGGAGACGCTCCGCTCCCACAGATACGCAGTATTTT. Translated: CASSLWTSGRRSAPTDTQYF.

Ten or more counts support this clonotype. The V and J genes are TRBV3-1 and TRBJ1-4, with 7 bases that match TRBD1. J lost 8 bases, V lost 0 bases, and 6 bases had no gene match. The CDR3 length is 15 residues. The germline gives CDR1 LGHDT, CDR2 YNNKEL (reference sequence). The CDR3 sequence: CASSQEGGLREKLFF. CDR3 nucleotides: TGTGCCAGCAGCCAAGAAGGGGGCCTTAGAGAAAAACTGTTTTTT. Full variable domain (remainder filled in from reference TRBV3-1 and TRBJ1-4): DTAVSQTPKYLVTQMGNDKSIKCEQNLGHDTMYWYKQDSKKFLKIMFSYNNKELIINETVPNRFSPKSPDKAHLNLHINSLELGDSAVYFCASSQEGGLREKLFFGSGTQLSVL.

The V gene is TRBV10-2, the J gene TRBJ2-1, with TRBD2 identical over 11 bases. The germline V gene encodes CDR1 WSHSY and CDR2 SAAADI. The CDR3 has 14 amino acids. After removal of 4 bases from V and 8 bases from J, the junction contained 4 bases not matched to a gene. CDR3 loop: CASSVGLAGYEQFF. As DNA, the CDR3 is TGCGCCAGCAGTGTCGGACTAGCGGGCTATGAGCAGTTCTTC.

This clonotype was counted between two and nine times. CDR3 in DNA: TGTGCCATCAGTGAGGGACTAGCGGGAGAAAAGCAGTACTTC. Its translation is CAISEGLAGEKQYF. The chain uses TRBV10-3 and TRBJ2-7; TRBD2 matches at 13 bases. V was pared by 2 bases and J by 8 bases, with 3 bases of the junction left unmatched. Germline CDR1 and CDR2: ENHRY and SYGVKD. The CDR3 spans 14 residues.

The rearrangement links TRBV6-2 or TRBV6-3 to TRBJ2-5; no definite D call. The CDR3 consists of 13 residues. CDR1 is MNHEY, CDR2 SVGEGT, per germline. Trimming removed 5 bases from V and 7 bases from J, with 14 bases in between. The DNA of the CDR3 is TGTGCCAGCAGTCAAGCCCACCCCGGGACCCAGTACTTC. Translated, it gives CASSQAHPGTQYF.

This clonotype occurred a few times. CDR3 in DNA: TGTGCCAGCAGCTTAGTAGGAACGCGTTGGAGGAACACTGAAGCTTTCTTT. It is translated as CASSLVGTRWRNTEAFF. The chain carries TRBV7-2 and TRBJ1-1; D unclear. CDR3 length: 17 residues. Germline lookup yields CDR1 SGHTA and CDR2 FQGNSA. Trimming removed 1 base from V and 1 base from J, with 16 bases in between.

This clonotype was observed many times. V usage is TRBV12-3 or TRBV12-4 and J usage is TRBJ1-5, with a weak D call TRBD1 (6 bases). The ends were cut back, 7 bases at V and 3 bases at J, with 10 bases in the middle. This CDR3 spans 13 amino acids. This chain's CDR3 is CASTGQPNQPQHF. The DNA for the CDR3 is TGTGCCAGCACCGGACAGCCCAATCAGCCCCAGCATTTT.

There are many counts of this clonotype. The CDR3 reads CAISELRQGAQGYTF. The DNA of the CDR3 is TGTGCCATCAGTGAGTTGCGACAGGGGGCACAAGGCTACACCTTC. The V call is TRBV10-3, the J call TRBJ1-2; 10 bases fit TRBD1. The trim removed 1 base at V and 8 bases at J, leaving 7 bases unmatched. The CDR3 covers 15 residues. CDR1 and CDR2 from the germline V gene are ENHRY and SYGVKD.

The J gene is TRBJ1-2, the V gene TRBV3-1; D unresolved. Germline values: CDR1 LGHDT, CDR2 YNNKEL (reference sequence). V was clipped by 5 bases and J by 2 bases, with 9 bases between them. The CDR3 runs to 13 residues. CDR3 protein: CASSLIGNYGYTF. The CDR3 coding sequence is TGTGCCAGCAGCTTGATAGGGAACTATGGCTACACCTTC.

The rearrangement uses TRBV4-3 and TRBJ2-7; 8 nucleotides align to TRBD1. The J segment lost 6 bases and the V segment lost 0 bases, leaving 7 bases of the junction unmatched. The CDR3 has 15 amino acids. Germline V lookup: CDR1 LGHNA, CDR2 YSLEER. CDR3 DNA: TGCGCCAGCAGCCAAGAAATGACAGGGGTGACCGAGCAGTACTTC. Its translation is CASSQEMTGVTEQYF.

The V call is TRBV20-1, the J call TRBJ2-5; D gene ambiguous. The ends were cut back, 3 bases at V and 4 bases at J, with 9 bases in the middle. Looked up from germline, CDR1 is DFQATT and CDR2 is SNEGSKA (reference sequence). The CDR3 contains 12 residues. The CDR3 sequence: CSARPSGETQYF. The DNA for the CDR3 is TGCAGTGCTAGGCCTTCGGGAGAGACCCAGTACTTC.

DNA of the CDR3: TGCACCCTGGTACCTCCGGGCAATGAGCAGTTCTTC. It codes for CTLVPPGNEQFF. V gene TRBV20-1 combines with J gene TRBJ2-1; D unresolved. Per germline, CDR1 DFQATT and CDR2 SNEGSKA (reference sequence). The CDR3 loop spans 12 amino acids.

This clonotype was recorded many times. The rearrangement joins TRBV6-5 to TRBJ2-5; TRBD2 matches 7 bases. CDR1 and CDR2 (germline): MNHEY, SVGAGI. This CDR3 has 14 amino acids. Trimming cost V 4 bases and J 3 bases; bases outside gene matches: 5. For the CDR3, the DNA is TGTGCCAGCAGTTCGCGGGGAGGGAAAGAGACCCAGTACTTC. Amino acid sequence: CASSSRGGKETQYF.

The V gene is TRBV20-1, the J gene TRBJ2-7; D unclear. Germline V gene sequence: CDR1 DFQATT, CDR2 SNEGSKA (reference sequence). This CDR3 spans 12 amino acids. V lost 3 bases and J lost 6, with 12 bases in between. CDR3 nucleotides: TGCAGTGCTAGGAGGCCGACCTGCGAGCAGTACTTC. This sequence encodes CSARRPTCEQYF.

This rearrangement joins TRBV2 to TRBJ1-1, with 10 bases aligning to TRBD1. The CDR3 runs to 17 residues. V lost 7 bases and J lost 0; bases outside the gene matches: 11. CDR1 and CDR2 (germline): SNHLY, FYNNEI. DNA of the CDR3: TGTGCCAGCATGACGGGGAGACAGGGGGCCCTGAACACTGAAGCTTTCTTT. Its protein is CASMTGRQGALNTEAFF. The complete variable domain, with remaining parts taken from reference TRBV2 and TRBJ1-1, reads EPEVTQTPSHQVTQMGQEVILRCVPISNHLYFYWYRQILGQKVEFLVSFYNNEISEKSEIFDDQFSVERPDGSNFTLKIRSTKLEDSAMYFCASMTGRQGALNTEAFFGQGTRLTVV.